These 31 T cell receptor beta chains were sequenced from one sample in a study of technical replicates of blood from a handful of donors. TCRdb's table, derived via immunoSEQ multiplex PCR, lists solely in-frame clones and lacks some. The data hold some 73,000 clones, with 90% observed a single time. The sequenced sample was PBMCs. The source is a human donor in good health. Some clones in this sample may be carry-over from other donors' samples.

In this sample, this clone turned up once. The gene calls are TRBV4-1 and TRBJ2-1; 8 nucleotides align to TRBD2. V lost 4 bases, J lost 7 bases, and 6 bases stayed unmatched. CDR3 length: 14 amino acids. CDR1 and CDR2 (germline): MGHRA, YSYEKL. The CDR3 reads CASSPLAGRNEQFF. The CDR3 DNA is TGCGCCAGCAGCCCCCTAGCGGGTAGGAATGAGCAGTTCTTC.

This chain links TRBV5-1 with TRBJ2-7, with 11 bases matching TRBD2. CDR3 length: 14 residues. V shed 4 bases, J shed 2 bases, and the junction held 2 bases outside the gene matches. Germline V gene sequence: CDR1 SGHRS, CDR2 YFSETQ. CDR3 bases: TGCGCCAGCAGCGTGACTAGCGGGACCTACGAGCAGTACTTC. Its translation is CASSVTSGTYEQYF.

The DNA of the CDR3 is TGTGCCAGCAGCCCAGACAGCTCCTATAATTCACCCCTCCACTTT. Amino acid sequence: CASSPDSSYNSPLHF. The chain uses TRBV7-2 and TRBJ1-6, with D perhaps matching TRBD1 (5 bases). CDR3 length: 15 amino acids. Trimming removed 5 bases at V and 0 bases at J, with 8 bases between. Germline V CDR1 and CDR2: SGHTA, FQGNSA.

The gene calls are TRBV4-1 and TRBJ1-6; 11 bases are a match to TRBD1. This CDR3 is built from 17 residues. The V gene end was trimmed by 4 bases and the J gene end by 9 bases; junction bases not matched to a gene: 11. The germline V gene has CDR1 MGHRA and CDR2 YSYEKL. The CDR3 loop is CASSRGDRGSSGSPLHF. CDR3 bases: TGCGCCAGCAGCCGGGGGGACAGGGGGTCCTCCGGTTCACCCCTCCACTTT.

The chain uses TRBV5-1 and TRBJ2-7; 8 bases align to TRBD1. V trimming: 0 bases; J trimming: 4 bases; junction bases outside the gene matches: 12. Germline V gene sequence: CDR1 SGHRS, CDR2 YFSETQ. The CDR3 extends over 17 amino acids. CDR3 coding DNA: TGCGCCAGCAGCTTGGCGATCCGGGACAGGTACTGGTACGAGCAGTACTTC. Its translation: CASSLAIRDRYWYEQYF. The whole variable domain, filled in from reference TRBV5-1 and TRBJ2-7, reads KAGVTQTPRYLIKTRGQQVTLSCSPISGHRSVSWYQQTPGQGLQFLFEYFSETQRNKGNFPGRFSGRQFSNSRSEMNVSTLELGDSALYLCASSLAIRDRYWYEQYFGPGTRLTVT.

The J gene is TRBJ1-6, the V gene TRBV10-2; 7 nucleotides match TRBD1. Germline CDR1 and CDR2: WSHSY and SAAADI. With 0 bases clipped from V and 9 bases from J, the junction kept 17 bases outside the gene matches. The length of the CDR3 is 19 residues. The CDR3 nucleotides are TGCGCCAGCAGTGAGTCGAGCGCCCAGGGGGGATTTAGTCGTTCACCCCTCCACTTT. Translating gives CASSESSAQGGFSRSPLHF.

The chain recombines TRBV7-2 with TRBJ2-3, with TRBD2 identical over 14 bases. The V gene's germline CDR1 is SGHTA and CDR2 FQGNSA. CDR3 length equals 16 residues. Trimming cost V 1 base and J 7 bases; bases outside gene matches: 4. The CDR3 region has the DNA TGTGCCAGCAGCTTAGAAGGGACTAGCGGGGGATATACGCAGTATTTT. It yields the protein CASSLEGTSGGYTQYF.

V usage is TRBV27 and J usage is TRBJ1-2; D is ambiguous. The V gene lost 6 bases and the J gene lost 5 bases, with 13 bases spanning the gap. The germline V gene has CDR1 MNHEY and CDR2 SMNVEV (reference sequence). This CDR3 comprises 13 residues. The CDR3 region has the DNA TGTGCCAGCAGCTGGGAGCGGGTTTATGGCTACACCTTC. It is translated as CASSWERVYGYTF.

This rearrangement joins TRBV7-3 to TRBJ1-2, with D perhaps matching TRBD1 (6 bases). Trimming left V 3 bases short and J 12 bases short, with 23 bases between. Germline V CDR1 and CDR2: SGHTA, FQGTGA. This CDR3 has 15 amino acids. The CDR3 spells CASSFQTAGDYRDTF. CDR3 in DNA: TGTGCCAGCAGCTTTCAAACAGCAGGGGATTATAGGGACACCTTC.

This chain links TRBV4-1 with TRBJ1-1; 9 bases align to TRBD1. The CDR3 runs to 14 residues. V trimming: 2 bases; J trimming: 10 bases; junction bases outside the gene matches: 8. From germline, CDR1 is MGHRA and CDR2 YSYEKL. CDR3 sequence: CASSQNHRGLGAFF. DNA for the CDR3: TGCGCCAGCAGCCAAAACCACAGGGGGCTTGGAGCTTTCTTT.

The chain couples TRBV6-5 to TRBJ2-3; 7 positions agree with TRBD2. J lost 7 bases, V lost 8 bases, and 15 bases had no gene match. This CDR3 region has 15 residues. Germline CDR1 MNHEY, CDR2 SVGAGI. In DNA form, the CDR3 reads TGTGCCAGCGGCTTGAGCGGGGCGAACATGAATACGCAGTATTTT. Amino acids: CASGLSGANMNTQYF.

V gene TRBV19 combines with J gene TRBJ2-2; tentative D call: TRBD2 (6 bases). The germline V gene encodes CDR1 LNHDA and CDR2 SQIVND (reference sequence). V was shortened by 0 bases and J by 5 bases, with 7 bases between the two germline ends. This CDR3 has 14 amino acids. The CDR3 DNA is TGTGCCAGTAGTATAGATGCGGGGACCGGGGAGCTGTTTTTT. Residues: CASSIDAGTGELFF.

This clone has a handful of counts. This chain connects TRBV4-3 to TRBJ1-1; unclear D gene. CDR1 LGHNA and CDR2 YSLEER come from the germline V gene. CDR3 size: 13 residues. With 2 bases removed from V and 11 bases from J, the gap between germline ends came to 15 bases. DNA of the CDR3: TGCGCCAGCAGCCAATCCTCTCCCGCGGCGGCTTTCTTT. Protein: CASSQSSPAAAFF.

The chain links TRBV7-9 to TRBJ1-1; weak D call: TRBD1 (6 bases). CDR1 SEHNR and CDR2 FQNEAQ come from the germline V gene (reference sequence). Deletions cut 1 base from V and 7 bases from J, with 10 bases between. The CDR3 extends over 13 amino acids. The CDR3 sequence: CASSLVGGHEAFF. Here the CDR3 DNA reads TGTGCCAGCAGCTTAGTGGGGGGGCATGAAGCTTTCTTT.

The rearrangement links TRBV28 to TRBJ1-2, with a possible D match to TRBD1 (6 bases). V was shortened by 2 bases and J by 9 bases, with 16 bases between the two germline ends. The CDR3 is 14 residues long. Germline V gene lookup returns CDR1 MDHEN and CDR2 SYDVKM. The CDR3 DNA follows: TGTGCCAGCAGTTTAGGTGGGGCAGGGGATAGCTACACCTTC. Translating gives CASSLGGAGDSYTF.

The chain joins TRBV7-2 to TRBJ2-1, with 8 positions matching TRBD2. The germline V gene encodes CDR1 SGHTA and CDR2 FQGNSA. V lost 5 bases, J lost 3 bases, and 12 bases stayed unmatched. The CDR3 loop spans 17 amino acids. The CDR3 DNA sequence: TGTGCCAGCAGCGCCACGGGAAGCGGGAGTATCTACAATGAGCAGTTCTTC. This sequence encodes CASSATGSGSIYNEQFF.

This chain joins TRBV27 and TRBJ1-2; D unresolved. Trimming shortened V by 7 bases and J by 4 bases, and 13 bases separated the two germline ends. This CDR3 has 13 amino acids. Germline loops: CDR1 MNHEY, CDR2 SMNVEV (reference sequence). CDR3 region: CASTTLLSYGYTF. As DNA, the CDR3 is TGTGCCAGCACCACCCTTCTATCCTATGGCTACACCTTC.

This clone was counted once. The chain employs TRBV4-3 and TRBJ1-3; D not certain. V gave up 0 bases and J gave up 2 bases, with 11 bases separating them. Germline V lookup: CDR1 LGHNA, CDR2 YSLEER. The CDR3 loop spans 16 amino acids. CDR3 region: CASSQDPGNPGNTIYF. In DNA, the CDR3 is TGCGCCAGCAGCCAAGATCCCGGGAACCCTGGAAACACCATATATTTT.

This chain uses TRBV6-6 with TRBJ2-7; 9 nucleotides match TRBD2. V lost 5 bases to trimming and J lost 0 bases; unmatched junction nucleotides: 8. The CDR3 sequence is 16 residues long. The germline CDR1 and CDR2 sequences are MNHNY and SVGAGI (reference sequence). DNA of the CDR3: TGTGCCAGCAGTCTTTCTCTAGCGGGGTACTCCTACGAGCAGTACTTC. Its protein product is CASSLSLAGYSYEQYF.

The rearrangement uses TRBV10-1 and TRBJ2-5, with TRBD2 matching 9 bases. V gave up 0 bases and J gave up 4 bases; unmatched junction bases: 9. Germline loops: CDR1 WNHNN, CDR2 SYGVQD (reference sequence). This CDR3 is 17 amino acids long. The CDR3: CASSESNRGGVRETQYF. CDR3 coding DNA: TGCGCCAGCAGTGAGTCGAATCGCGGGGGGGTGAGAGAGACCCAGTACTTC.

V is TRBV5-8 and J is TRBJ2-7; 7 bases align to TRBD1. Germline V gene data show CDR1 as SGHTS and CDR2 as YDEGEE. V dropped 6 bases and J dropped 4; count of bases not matched to a gene: 13. The CDR3 extends over 15 amino acids. CDR3: CASTLEQGVRYEQYF. DNA for the CDR3: TGTGCCAGCACCCTGGAGCAGGGGGTAAGGTACGAGCAGTACTTC.

This chain connects TRBV27 to TRBJ1-2, with TRBD1 identical over 7 bases. The CDR3 has 13 amino acids. Trimming removed 5 bases from V and 9 bases from J; junction bases left unmatched: 9. Per the germline V gene, CDR1 is MNHEY and CDR2 is SMNVEV (reference sequence). The CDR3 DNA reads TGTGCCAGCAGTCCAACGACAGGGCCGCGCTACACCTTC. Translation gives CASSPTTGPRYTF.

The chain joins TRBV13 to TRBJ1-2; D is unresolved. Between the trimmed V and J ends, which lost 5 bases and 4 bases, there was a span of 11 bases. Per germline, CDR1 PRHDT and CDR2 FYEKMQ (reference sequence). The CDR3 runs 13 residues. In DNA, the CDR3 is TGTGCCAGCAGCGGGGAGGAACTCTATGGCTACACCTTC. Translated: CASSGEELYGYTF.

The J gene is TRBJ1-4, the V gene TRBV5-6; 9 nucleotides match TRBD1. Germline values: CDR1 SGHDT, CDR2 YYEEEE. The trim removed 3 bases at V and 7 bases at J, leaving 4 bases unmatched. The CDR3 covers 14 residues. Here the CDR3 reads CASSSGTGSEKLFF. CDR3 nucleotides: TGTGCCAGCAGCTCCGGGACAGGGTCTGAAAAACTGTTTTTT. Combining the CDR3 with reference TRBV5-6 and TRBJ1-4 gives the whole variable domain DAGVTQSPTHLIKTRGQQVTLRCSPKSGHDTVSWYQQALGQGPQFIFQYYEEEERQRGNFPDRFSGHQFPNYSSELNVNALLLGDSALYLCASSSGTGSEKLFFGSGTQLSVL.

V usage is TRBV30 and J usage is TRBJ2-7, with 8 bases matching TRBD2. V lost 6 bases, J lost 5 bases, and 12 bases stayed unmatched. Looked up from germline, CDR1 is GTSNPN and CDR2 is SVGIG (reference sequence). CDR3 length equals 14 residues. The CDR3 nucleotides read TGTGCCTGCAAGGGAAGCGGGAGAGTCCACGAGCAGTACTTC. Translation: CACKGSGRVHEQYF. The variable domain in full, with the rest retrieved from reference TRBV30 and TRBJ2-7, is SQTIHQWPATLVQPVGSPLSLECTVEGTSNPNLYWYRQAAGRGLQLLFYSVGIGQISSEVPQNLSASRPQDRQFILSSKKLLLSDSGFYLCACKGSGRVHEQYFGPGTRLTVT.

With respect to this clone: This same CDR3 is encoded by further DNA sequences in the sample. The V gene is TRBV15, the J gene TRBJ2-7; 9 nucleotides agree with TRBD2. Germline V gene data show CDR1 as LNHNV and CDR2 as YYDKDF (reference sequence). V was clipped by 2 bases and J by 5 bases; unmatched bases: 19. There are 19 residues in the CDR3. The CDR3 DNA reads as TGTGCCACCAGCAGAAGACCCTTAGCGGGGGAACGCCTAGGCGACGAGCAGTACTTC. It translates to CATSRRPLAGERLGDEQYF.

The chain carries TRBV4-1 and TRBJ1-3; D is uncertain. Trimming removed 1 base from V and 0 bases from J, with 13 bases in between. This CDR3 region has 17 residues. In germline, CDR1 is MGHRA, CDR2 YSYEKL. The CDR3 region is CASSQAPPGNSGNTIYF. DNA of the CDR3: TGCGCCAGCAGCCAAGCTCCCCCAGGCAACTCTGGAAACACCATATATTTT.

The chain links TRBV7-9 to TRBJ1-5; D is uncertain. CDR1 and CDR2 from the germline V gene are SEHNR and FQNEAQ (reference sequence). V dropped 4 bases and J dropped 4 bases, with 8 bases sitting between them. The CDR3 spans 13 residues. The CDR3 reads CASSYSTNQPQHF. The CDR3 nucleotides read TGTGCCAGCAGCTACTCCACTAATCAGCCCCAGCATTTT.

The chain is built from TRBV7-9 and TRBJ2-4, with D perhaps TRBD2 (5 bases). The CDR3 is made up of 17 amino acids. Germline V gene lookup returns CDR1 SEHNR and CDR2 FQNEAQ (reference sequence). The V end was cut by 1 base, the J end by 3 bases, with 16 bases between. The CDR3 DNA reads TGTGCCAGCAGCTTAGTTTCCCTAGAACGGGGCAAAAACATTCAGTACTTC. Its protein is CASSLVSLERGKNIQYF. Supplemented by reference TRBV7-9 and TRBJ2-4, the full variable domain reads DTGVSQNPRHKITKRGQNVTFRCDPISEHNRLYWYRQTLGQGPEFLTYFQNEAQLEKSRLLSDRFSAERPKGSFSTLEIQRTEQGDSAMYLCASSLVSLERGKNIQYFGAGTRLSVL.

This chain joins TRBV29-1 and TRBJ2-2; possibly TRBD2 for D (6 bases). V gave up 8 bases and J gave up 4 bases, with 14 bases separating them. Germline CDR1 and CDR2: SQVTM and ANQGSEA. CDR3 length: 13 residues. The CDR3 DNA reads as TGCAGCATTGGAGGAGGGATCACCGGGGAGCTGTTTTTT. Translating gives CSIGGGITGELFF.

This clone was counted once. The chain carries TRBV15 and TRBJ2-5, with TRBD2 matching over 7 bases. After removal of 0 bases from V and 5 bases from J, the junction contained 6 bases not matched to a gene. The CDR3 has 15 amino acids. Germline CDR1 and CDR2: LNHNV and YYDKDF (reference sequence). The CDR3 bases are TGTGCCACCAGCAGAGATTTCGGGCGGGGGGAGACCCAGTACTTC. Protein: CATSRDFGRGETQYF.